This entry features one T cell receptor (beta chain) sequence. The antigen it recognizes is unknown. Base qualities are not provided; no much larger clone lies one nucleotide away. The CDR1 and CDR2 encoded by the germline V gene are SGHDN and FVKESK. The CDR3, from cysteine to phenylalanine, totals 14 residues. Solely the CDR3 DNA is kept, with 42 bases framed from the first base. A distance of 2 bases separates the germline ends of V and J, which lose 2 bases and 0 bases respectively. The data originate from a study of a mutant IDH1 vaccine in newly diagnosed glioma (dated by TCRdb to about 2021). Concerning the study at large: Vaccination started 4-6 weeks after radiotherapy alone, or was given together with temozolomide cycles in the groups whose treatment included chemotherapy. Of the roughly 33 treated patients, about 60% were male and approximately 38% were female, and the mean age was roughly 40 years. Before enrollment, patients had received standard therapy of radiotherapy alone, temozolomide alone, or radiochemotherapy with temozolomide; most received the combination. Visit V12 was the week-35 safety follow-up and visit V13 was the week-47 end of study. Peripheral blood was drawn at six visits: V03 (baseline), V05, V07, V10, V12 and V13. Longitudinal TCRB deep sequencing was performed for about 25 treated patients wherever samples were available for exploratory analyses. Overall study results and their limits: According to the authors, sample limitations meant that analyses of patient blood samples could not be reproduced. No apparent relationship was observed between pseudoprogression and alterations in the top peripheral T cell clonotypes detected by TCRB sequencing. Immune responses induced by the vaccine were seen in approximately 93% of patients across multiple MHC alleles. Availability determined which PBMC samples were chosen for TCRB deep sequencing.

Library creation used the immunoSEQ multiplex PCR assay. The hsTCRB Kit was used according to the manufacturer's protocol to amplify rearranged TCR beta chain sequences. An Illumina MiSeq was used to sequence the TCRB libraries. From the authors' description of their analysis: The proprietary platform of the kit vendor was used for demultiplexing, trimming and gene mapping. TCRdb stores this immuneACCESS table with in-frame sequences only. Part of the clones is absent; in the studies checked, under half of the shortfall reflects unresolved V genes, and no reason is known for the rest. V, J and clone size are those of that table, while D and trimming were read from the DNA. The sample data list around 30,000 clones, and just under 90% of these were observed just once. Together, the top ten hold around 12% of the sample. The time point label for this specimen denotes: week 47, end of study. Each vaccine dose, consisting of 300 ug of a 20-mer mutant IDH1 peptide in Montanide, was administered subcutaneously with topical imiquimod. Eight vaccinations were administered to patients in weeks 1, 3, 5, 7, 11, 15, 19 and 23, corresponding to visits V03 through V10. All donors had newly diagnosed IDH1-mutant astrocytomas of WHO grade 3 or 4 that showed loss of nuclear ATRX. The samples were drawn from NOA16, a multicentre, single-arm, open-label phase I trial in Germany that tested a mutant IDH1 peptide vaccine in humans for the first time. Genomic DNA for TCRB sequencing was extracted from EDTA blood using the DNeasy Blood and Tissue Kit.

This chain is built from TRBV14 and TRBJ2-6, with no confident D gene call. The material was PBMCs, obtained from a glioma patient whose treatment included an IDH1 peptide vaccine. This sequence originates from a woman aged 25 to 39 with glioma. The CDR3 loop reads CASSQLSGANVLTF. The nucleotides are TGTGCCAGCAGCCAACTCTCTGGGGCCAACGTCCTGACTTTC.